The clone carrying this TCR beta chain has a count of ten or more. The antigen is undetermined. Sequenced by immunoSEQ multiplex PCR; TCRdb stores in-frame clones only, minus some. This sample shows about 35,000 clones and no singletons; roughly a tenth rests with the ten largest. This sample is part of a study of T cell clonality in common variable immunodeficiency. Study results and caveats: Shared TCRbeta clones were fewer between CVID subjects than controls. In common variable immunodeficiency, TCR beta chains reportedly carried fewer deletions and N-nucleotide insertions.

This receptor was obtained from a person between 18 and 75 years old in good health. The sequencing sample was made of peripheral blood mononuclear cells.

The covered CDR3 bases are TGTGCCAGCAGCCAGCCGGGACAGGAAAATGAAAAA. It specifies CASSQPGQENEK. The CDR3, in full, reads CASSQPGQENEKLFF. The rearrangement links TRBV3-1 (or the pseudogene TRBV3-2) to TRBJ1-4; 8 nucleotides match TRBD1. The missing CDR3 end, 3 residues past where the read stops, is filled in from the germline J gene. The CDR3 has 15 residues. Germline CDR1 LGHDT, CDR2 YNNKEL (reference sequence). Trimming removed 3 bases from V and 5 bases from J; junction bases left unmatched: 5.